Each of the 15 T cell receptor beta chains below was sequenced from the same sample in a study of technical replicates of blood from several donors. The method was immunoSEQ multiplex PCR; TCRdb's version includes in-frame clones alone and lacks a portion of them. The sample contains around 80,000 clones, 95% to 98% of which appear only once. The sequenced sample consisted of T cells isolated from PBMCs. The receptors were gathered from a human donor in good health.

The chain recombines TRBV6-1 with TRBJ2-1; 7 bases map to TRBD2. This CDR3 spans 13 amino acids. CDR1 is MNHNS, CDR2 SASEGT, per germline. J was trimmed by 7 bases and V by 4 bases; bases with no gene match: 4. The CDR3 DNA reads TGTGCCAGCAGTGTTGGGGGGGGAAATGAGCAGTTCTTC. As protein: CASSVGGGNEQFF.

This clone was seen just once. The chain joins TRBV6-1 to TRBJ2-7, with a tentative D call TRBD1 (6 bases). The germline V gene has CDR1 MNHNS and CDR2 SASEGT. This CDR3 region has 14 residues. V lost 7 bases and J 0 bases, leaving 13 bases between the germline ends. The CDR3 here is CASTPTGPSYEQYF. CDR3 DNA: TGTGCCAGCACCCCGACAGGTCCCTCCTACGAGCAGTACTTC.

V and J are TRBV5-4 and TRBJ1-2; D might be TRBD1 (5 bases). Trimming removed 9 bases at V and 4 bases at J, with 16 bases between. This CDR3 is built from 13 residues. The germline V gene has CDR1 SGHNT and CDR2 YYREEE (reference sequence). CDR3 region: CATDGGEPYGYTF. The CDR3, as DNA: TGTGCCACGGACGGGGGGGAACCCTATGGCTACACCTTC.

The chain has TRBV4-1 and TRBJ1-4; weak D call: TRBD1 (6 bases). CDR1 and CDR2 from the germline V gene are MGHRA and YSYEKL. The V gene lost 0 bases and the J gene lost 4 bases, with 12 bases spanning the gap. This CDR3 spans 16 amino acids. CDR3 nucleotides: TGCGCCAGCAGCCAAGAAAAGACAGGCCGTAATGAAAAACTGTTTTTT. This translates into CASSQEKTGRNEKLFF.

This chain links TRBV7-2 with TRBJ2-3; perhaps TRBD2 as D (5 bases). The CDR3 runs to 14 residues. Trimming took 5 bases from V and 5 from J, leaving 14 bases between them. Germline V CDR1 and CDR2: SGHTA, FQGNSA. Written as DNA, the CDR3 is TGTGCCAGCAGCATCACTAGAGTTGTAGATACGCAGTATTTT. This sequence encodes CASSITRVVDTQYF.

This sequence joins TRBV5-1 and TRBJ1-1, with D hard to call. Germline V lookup: CDR1 SGHRS, CDR2 YFSETQ. This CDR3 is 16 amino acids long. Trimming removed 0 bases at V and 4 bases at J, with 16 bases between. Written as DNA, the CDR3 is TGCGCCAGCAGCTTGGGGGCAACTCGAGCGGGCACTGAAGCTTTCTTT. Encoded protein: CASSLGATRAGTEAFF. Drawing the rest from reference TRBV5-1 and TRBJ1-1, the complete variable domain is KAGVTQTPRYLIKTRGQQVTLSCSPISGHRSVSWYQQTPGQGLQFLFEYFSETQRNKGNFPGRFSGRQFSNSRSEMNVSTLELGDSALYLCASSLGATRAGTEAFFGQGTRLTVV.

V usage is TRBV7-2 and J usage is TRBJ1-2, with 9 bases lining up with TRBD1. Germline loops: CDR1 SGHTA, CDR2 FQGNSA. The CDR3 is 16 residues long. J was trimmed by 5 bases and V by 2 bases; bases with no gene match: 9. In DNA form, the CDR3 reads TGTGCCAGCAGCTTAAGGCCGGGACAGGGATCTTATGGCTACACCTTC. Protein sequence: CASSLRPGQGSYGYTF.

The chain has TRBV4-2 and TRBJ2-1, with D maybe TRBD1 (5 bases). Germline V CDR1 and CDR2: LGHNA, YNFKEQ. The V gene lost 8 bases and the J gene lost 10 bases, with 21 bases spanning the gap. The CDR3 has 14 residues. CDR3 protein: CASAQAAGLWEQFF. CDR3 nucleotides: TGTGCCAGCGCTCAAGCCGCAGGGCTCTGGGAGCAGTTCTTC.

The chain combines TRBV10-3 with TRBJ1-1; 8 nucleotides line up with TRBD1. The CDR3 covers 15 residues. The V gene end was trimmed by 3 bases and the J gene end by 6 bases; junction bases not matched to a gene: 9. The germline CDR1 and CDR2 sequences are ENHRY and SYGVKD. The CDR3 region has the DNA TGTGCCATCAGTGACCTCGGACAGGGAGGCGCTGAAGCTTTCTTT. Translated: CAISDLGQGGAEAFF.

This sequence joins TRBV5-1 and TRBJ2-3; 14 nucleotides line up with TRBD2. Germline V lookup: CDR1 SGHRS, CDR2 YFSETQ. The trim removed 4 bases at V and 6 bases at J, leaving 4 bases unmatched. The CDR3 is 15 amino acids. The CDR3 DNA sequence: TGCGCCAGCAGCATGGGACTAGCGGGAGCTGATACGCAGTATTTT. This sequence encodes CASSMGLAGADTQYF.

In its sample, this clone was seen once. V and J are TRBV7-2 and TRBJ2-3; D is possibly TRBD1 (5 bases). Germline CDR1 SGHTA, CDR2 FQGNSA. V was pared by 5 bases and J by 0 bases, with 15 bases between. The CDR3 runs to 16 residues. The CDR3 nucleotides are TGTGCCAGCAGCCTCCTGTGGACACTTAGCACAGATACGCAGTATTTT. Its protein product is CASSLLWTLSTDTQYF.

V gene TRBV7-8 combines with J gene TRBJ1-2, with D maybe TRBD1 (6 bases). Germline CDR1 reads SGHVS; CDR2 reads FQNEAQ. V lost 2 bases and J 5 bases, leaving 12 bases between the germline ends. The CDR3 covers 14 residues. CDR3 amino acids: CASSLQDSLYGYTF. The CDR3 DNA reads as TGTGCCAGCAGCTTACAGGACAGCCTATATGGCTACACCTTC.

The V and J genes are TRBV19 and TRBJ2-5; 9 bases map to TRBD2. The CDR3 spans 15 residues. Unmatched junction bases numbered 3, after V lost 2 bases and J lost 2 bases. Germline lookup yields CDR1 LNHDA and CDR2 SQIVND (reference sequence). CDR3 loop: CASSILAGSQETQYF. CDR3 coding DNA: TGTGCCAGTAGTATACTAGCGGGATCTCAAGAGACCCAGTACTTC.

The table lists this clone with a count of one. The J gene is TRBJ2-1, the V gene TRBV18, with 9 positions matching TRBD2. V was clipped by 4 bases and J by 6 bases; unmatched bases: 4. This CDR3 has 14 residues. Germline V gives CDR1 KGHSH, CDR2 LQKENI. The DNA of the CDR3 is TGTGCCAGCTCACAAGCGGGAGGACCCAATGAGCAGTTCTTC. Translation: CASSQAGGPNEQFF.

This rearrangement joins TRBV5-1 to TRBJ2-7; a possible D gene is TRBD1 (6 bases). In germline, CDR1 is SGHRS, CDR2 YFSETQ. Trimming pared 3 bases from V and 5 bases from J, leaving 15 bases between. The CDR3 runs 14 residues. As DNA, the CDR3 is TGCGCCAGCAGCTGGGCAGGGGTGGGGGACGAGCAGTACTTC. It encodes CASSWAGVGDEQYF.